One sample yielded the 28 T cell receptor beta chains listed below, sequenced in a study of T-cell reconstitution after alpha-beta-depleted transplantation in children. Unique molecular identifiers featured in how the TCRbeta library was prepared. TCRdb re-analysed the PCR reads in MiXCR, keeping a single row per CDR3 protein. In the table there are 400,000 to 500,000 distinct CDR3 sequences, 11% of which are singletons. Sequencing was performed on PBMCs from the stem cell graft donor, taken from the stem cell graft. These receptor sequences come from a human donor who donated a stem cell graft to a child with acute myeloid leukemia.

This clonotype was counted once. The chain is built from TRBV12-3 or TRBV12-4 and TRBJ2-7; tentatively, D is TRBD1 (6 bases). The CDR3 is made up of 16 amino acids. V gave up 6 bases and J gave up 3 bases, with 21 bases separating them. Written as DNA, the CDR3 is TGTGCCAGCAGCCCTTCCGGTTCTCCCAGGGGCTACGAGCAGTACTTC. It is translated as CASSPSGSPRGYEQYF.

This chain connects TRBV24-1 to TRBJ1-5; 9 nucleotides align to TRBD1. The CDR3 consists of 17 residues. The germline gives CDR1 KGHDR, CDR2 SFDVKD. Trimming at V came to 8 bases and at J to 4 bases, leaving 14 bases not matched to a gene. CDR3 protein: CATKVSRPGQGNQPQHF. As DNA, the CDR3 is TGTGCCACCAAAGTATCCAGGCCCGGACAGGGGAATCAGCCCCAGCATTTT.

This clonotype was seen a few times. The chain joins TRBV5-6 to TRBJ1-2; D remains ambiguous. V lost 4 bases to trimming and J lost 4 bases, with 5 bases between them. From germline, CDR1 is SGHDT and CDR2 YYEEEE. This CDR3 has 11 amino acids. CDR3 DNA sequence: TGTGCCAGCAGCGCTCTCTATGGCTACACCTTC. It yields the protein CASSALYGYTF.

The chain recombines TRBV30 with TRBJ2-5; D unclear. Germline V gives CDR1 GTSNPN, CDR2 SVGIG (reference sequence). Trimming shortened V by 5 bases and J by 3 bases, and 10 bases separated the two germline ends. The CDR3 contains 12 residues. The CDR3 nucleotides are TGTGCCTGGTCGACCCTCGAAGAGACCCAGTACTTC. Translation: CAWSTLEETQYF.

In its sample, this clonotype was seen a few times. This chain links TRBV18 with TRBJ2-5, with 13 bases identical to TRBD2. The germline CDR1 and CDR2 sequences are KGHSH and LQKENI. CDR3 size: 15 residues. Trimming took 5 bases from V and 4 from J; bases not matched to a gene: 4. CDR3 bases: TGTGCCAGCTCAACTGGACTAGCGGGAGTAGAGACCCAGTACTTC. Its translation: CASSTGLAGVETQYF.

This clonotype occurred many times. The chain is built from TRBV7-2 and TRBJ1-5; TRBD1 aligns across 10 bases. The CDR3 covers 15 residues. V lost 0 bases to trimming and J lost 5 bases; unmatched junction nucleotides: 1. CDR1 is SGHTA and CDR2 is FQGNSA in the germline V gene. CDR3 nucleotides: TGTGCCAGCAGCTTAGCTGGGACAGGGGATCAGCCCCAGCATTTT. Encoded protein: CASSLAGTGDQPQHF.

This clonotype was counted only a few times. This sequence joins TRBV20-1 and TRBJ2-3, with D uncertain. This CDR3 comprises 12 residues. Trimming removed 4 bases from V and 4 bases from J, with 9 bases in between. Germline V lookup: CDR1 DFQATT, CDR2 SNEGSKA (reference sequence). CDR3 bases: TGCAGTGCTACCCCGGTCGCAGATACGCAGTATTTT. This translates into CSATPVADTQYF.

This clonotype was seen only a few times. The gene calls are TRBV4-2 and TRBJ2-2; D is unresolved. V was pared by 1 base and J by 5 bases, with 20 bases between. This CDR3 spans 18 amino acids. Germline lookup yields CDR1 LGHNA and CDR2 YNFKEQ. The CDR3 loop is CASSQATAWGANTGELFF. The CDR3 coding sequence is TGTGCCAGCAGCCAAGCAACGGCTTGGGGTGCCAATACCGGGGAGCTGTTTTTT.

In this sample, this clonotype turned up a few times. J is TRBJ2-3 and V is TRBV7-2; D remains unclear. Germline CDR1 is SGHTA and CDR2 is FQGNSA. V was shortened by 5 bases and J by 4 bases, with 10 bases between the two germline ends. The length of the CDR3 is 13 residues. The CDR3 is CASSGRAADTQYF. CDR3 DNA: TGTGCCAGCAGCGGACGAGCCGCAGATACGCAGTATTTT.

At least ten counts were recorded for this clonotype. V usage is TRBV18 and J usage is TRBJ2-7; 14 bases agree with TRBD2. V was pared by 6 bases and J by 8 bases, with 6 bases of the junction left unmatched. Germline V gene sequence: CDR1 KGHSH, CDR2 LQKENI. This CDR3 spans 14 amino acids. CDR3 protein: CASSAGLAGVQQYF. The CDR3 bases are TGTGCCAGCTCGGCGGGACTAGCGGGAGTTCAGCAGTACTTC.

This chain links TRBV11-2 with TRBJ2-5; 11 bases are shared with TRBD1. Germline V gives CDR1 SGHAT, CDR2 FQNNGV. V dropped 5 bases and J dropped 4; count of bases not matched to a gene: 6. The CDR3 totals 15 residues. The CDR3 nucleotides read TGTGCCAGCAGCCCCGCGGGACAGGGGGGAGAGACCCAGTACTTC. The encoded protein is CASSPAGQGGETQYF.

In this sample, this clonotype turned up a few times. Relative to the germline gene, one junction end is altered; a read error may explain this. The chain employs TRBV20-1 and TRBJ2-6; either TRBD1 or TRBD2 may fit D (5 bases each). CDR3 length equals 14 residues. Germline V lookup: CDR1 DFQATT, CDR2 SNEGSKA (reference sequence). The chain's CDR3 is CSAIRETGANGLTF. DNA of the CDR3: TGCAGTGCTATCAGGGAGACTGGGGCCAACGGCCTGACTTTC.

This clonotype was observed many times. The CDR3 region has the DNA TGCAGTGCTTCCAAGGGTTGGCGGGACGGGGAGCTGTTTTTT. Translation: CSASKGWRDGELFF. The chain has TRBV20-1 and TRBJ2-2, with D perhaps matching TRBD2 (6 bases). The germline V and J ends were trimmed by 5 bases and 7 bases, with 17 bases remaining between them. Germline V CDR1 and CDR2: DFQATT, SNEGSKA (reference sequence). The CDR3 spans 14 residues.

This clonotype turned up a few times. J is TRBJ2-5 and V is TRBV7-2; D gene ambiguous. The CDR3 is made up of 13 amino acids. Per germline, CDR1 SGHTA and CDR2 FQGNSA. V was trimmed by 6 bases and J by 2 bases, leaving 10 bases between them. In DNA, the CDR3 is TGTGCCAGCAGTCGGGCAATGCAAGAGACCCAGTACTTC. The encoded protein is CASSRAMQETQYF.

The chain combines TRBV30 with TRBJ2-3; D uncertain. From germline, CDR1 is GTSNPN and CDR2 SVGIG (reference sequence). The CDR3 extends over 13 amino acids. Trimming took off 2 bases at V and 10 bases at J, with 16 bases between the two ends. This chain's CDR3 is CAWSLGGANPQYF. CDR3 DNA: TGTGCCTGGAGTCTCGGCGGTGCCAATCCGCAGTATTTT.

The chain is built from TRBV7-3 and TRBJ1-1; 9 nucleotides agree with TRBD1. Germline V gene data show CDR1 as SGHTA and CDR2 as FQGTGA. CDR3 length: 14 residues. J lost 8 bases, V lost 6 bases, and 10 bases had no gene match. CDR3 region: CASSRDRASEEAFF. In nucleotides, the CDR3 is TGTGCCAGCAGTCGGGACAGGGCCTCGGAAGAAGCTTTCTTT.

This chain links TRBV7-2 with TRBJ2-2; D not resolved. Trimming removed 5 bases from V and 4 bases from J, with 11 bases in between. The germline gives CDR1 SGHTA, CDR2 FQGNSA. The CDR3 extends over 14 amino acids. CDR3 DNA sequence: TGTGCCAGCAGCGTAACAAGGAGCACCGGGGAGCTGTTTTTT. This encodes CASSVTRSTGELFF.

The chain carries TRBV5-5 and TRBJ1-4; TRBD1 agrees at 9 bases. CDR3 length equals 16 residues. CDR1 and CDR2 from the germline V gene are SGHKS and YYEKEE (reference sequence). The trim removed 7 bases at V and 7 bases at J, leaving 14 bases unmatched. The CDR3 sequence is CASSRDETGGGEKLFF. The CDR3 region has the DNA TGTGCCAGCTCTCGCGACGAAACAGGGGGCGGTGAAAAACTGTTTTTT.

V gene TRBV7-3 combines with J gene TRBJ2-5; TRBD2 matches 12 bases. The CDR3 extends over 15 amino acids. The V segment lost 2 bases and the J segment 4 bases; nucleotides outside the gene matches: 2. Germline CDR1 and CDR2: SGHTA and FQGTGA. This CDR3 reads CASSLSGLAGETQYF. CDR3 in DNA: TGTGCCAGCAGCTTATCGGGACTAGCGGGAGAGACCCAGTACTTC.

The rearrangement links TRBV29-1 to TRBJ2-1; a possible D gene is TRBD2 (5 bases). Germline CDR1 SQVTM, CDR2 ANQGSEA. The CDR3 has 13 residues. The V and J ends lost 3 bases and 4 bases respectively, with 10 bases between them. The CDR3 DNA follows: TGCAGCGTTGAGGGAGTCGGATACAATGAGCAGTTCTTC. As protein: CSVEGVGYNEQFF.

The chain combines TRBV18 with TRBJ2-2, with D hard to call. The CDR3 consists of 16 residues. The V end lost 2 bases, the J end lost 3 bases, and 13 bases lay between the germline ends. The V gene's germline CDR1 is KGHSH and CDR2 LQKENI. The DNA for the CDR3 is TGTGCCAGCTCACCAAGGAATGGGGTGGACACCGGGGAGCTGTTTTTT. Its translation is CASSPRNGVDTGELFF.

The rearrangement joins TRBV9 to TRBJ2-2; D ambiguous. CDR3 length equals 14 residues. V was pared by 0 bases and J by 1 base, with 4 bases between. CDR1 is SGDLS, CDR2 YYNGEE, per germline. CDR3 loop: CASSVAGNTGELFF. CDR3 bases: TGTGCCAGCAGCGTAGCCGGGAACACCGGGGAGCTGTTTTTT.

This clonotype was counted only a few times. This rearrangement joins TRBV12-3 or TRBV12-4 to TRBJ1-1; 9 nucleotides agree with TRBD1. The V gene end was trimmed by 6 bases and the J gene end by 3 bases; junction bases not matched to a gene: 11. The CDR3 totals 16 residues. In DNA, the CDR3 is TGTGCCAGCAGAGACTCCGGACAGGGGCCCTACACTGAAGCTTTCTTT. It yields the protein CASRDSGQGPYTEAFF.

The rearrangement uses TRBV5-1 and TRBJ2-5; TRBD1 matches at 9 bases. V lost 1 base, J lost 3 bases, and 4 bases stayed unmatched. The germline CDR1 and CDR2 sequences are SGHRS and YFSETQ. The CDR3 runs 15 residues. The CDR3 is CASSLSWTGEETQYF. The CDR3 DNA reads TGCGCCAGCAGCTTGAGCTGGACAGGGGAAGAGACCCAGTACTTC. Complete variable domain (other parts from reference TRBV5-1 and TRBJ2-5): KAGVTQTPRYLIKTRGQQVTLSCSPISGHRSVSWYQQTPGQGLQFLFEYFSETQRNKGNFPGRFSGRQFSNSRSEMNVSTLELGDSALYLCASSLSWTGEETQYFGPGTRLLVL.

In its sample, this clonotype was seen a few times. This chain links TRBV12-3 or TRBV12-4 with TRBJ1-5; 7 nucleotides agree with TRBD1. The J segment lost 1 base and the V segment lost 6 bases, leaving 9 bases of the junction unmatched. The length of the CDR3 is 16 residues. CDR3 nucleotides: TGTGCCAGCAGACCTACAGGGGACCAGAGCAATCAGCCCCAGCATTTT. It yields the protein CASRPTGDQSNQPQHF.

CDR3 sequence (DNA): TGCGCCAGCAGCCAAAACATCGGGACCCAGTACTTC. Translated: CASSQNIGTQYF. The rearrangement joins TRBV4-1 to TRBJ2-5, with D uncertain. Germline V gene lookup returns CDR1 MGHRA and CDR2 YSYEKL. Trimming removed 2 bases from V and 7 bases from J, with 8 bases in between. This CDR3 contains 12 residues.

The chain is built from TRBV7-9 and TRBJ2-1, with TRBD1 matching over 8 bases. The germline V gene has CDR1 SEHNR and CDR2 FQNEAQ (reference sequence). The junction had 9 bases not matched to a gene; V was cut back by 5 bases and J by 9 bases. This CDR3 has 14 residues. The CDR3 nucleotides read TGTGCCAGCAGCGCTGACAGGGGCCTCAGTGAGCAGTTCTTC. Protein product: CASSADRGLSEQFF.

The chain uses TRBV6-5 and TRBJ1-3; 9 bases align to TRBD1. CDR1 is MNHEY and CDR2 is SVGAGI in the germline V gene. This CDR3 has 14 residues. Trimming cost V 4 bases and J 7 bases; bases outside gene matches: 5. In nucleotides, the CDR3 is TGTGCCAGCAGTTCAGGACAGGGGTGGAACACCATATATTTT. It encodes CASSSGQGWNTIYF.